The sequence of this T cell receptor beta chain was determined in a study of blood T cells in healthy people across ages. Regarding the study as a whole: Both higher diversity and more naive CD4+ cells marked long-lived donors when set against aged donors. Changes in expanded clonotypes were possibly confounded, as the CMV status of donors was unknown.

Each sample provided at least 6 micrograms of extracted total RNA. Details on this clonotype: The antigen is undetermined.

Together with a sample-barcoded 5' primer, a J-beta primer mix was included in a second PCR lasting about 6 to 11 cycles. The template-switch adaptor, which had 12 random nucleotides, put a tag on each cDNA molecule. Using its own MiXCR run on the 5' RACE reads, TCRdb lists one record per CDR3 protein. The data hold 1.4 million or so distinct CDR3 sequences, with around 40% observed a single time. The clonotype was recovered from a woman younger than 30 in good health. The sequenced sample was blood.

CDR3 in DNA: TGTGCCAGCAGCGCCCTCGTTGGGTTTGAGCAGTTCTTC. Its translation: CASSALVGFEQFF. V usage is TRBV7-8 and J usage is TRBJ2-1; the D is unclear. The germline V and J ends were trimmed by 5 bases and 9 bases, with 14 bases remaining between them. This CDR3 is built from 13 residues. Germline V CDR1 and CDR2: SGHVS, FQNEAQ.